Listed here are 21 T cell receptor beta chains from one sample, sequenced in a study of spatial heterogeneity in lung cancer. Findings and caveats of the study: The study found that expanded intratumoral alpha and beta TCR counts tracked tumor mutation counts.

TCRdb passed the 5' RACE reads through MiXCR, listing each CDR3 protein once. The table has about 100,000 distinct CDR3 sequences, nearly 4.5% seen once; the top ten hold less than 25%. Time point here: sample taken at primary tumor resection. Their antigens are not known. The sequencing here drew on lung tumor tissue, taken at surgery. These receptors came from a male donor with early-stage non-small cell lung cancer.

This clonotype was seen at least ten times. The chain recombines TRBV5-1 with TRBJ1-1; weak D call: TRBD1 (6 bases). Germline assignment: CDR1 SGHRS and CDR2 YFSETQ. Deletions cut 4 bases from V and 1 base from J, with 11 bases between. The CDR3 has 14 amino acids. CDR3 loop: CASSPVTGNTEAFF. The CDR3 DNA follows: TGCGCCAGCAGCCCAGTGACAGGGAACACTGAAGCTTTCTTT.

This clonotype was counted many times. As DNA, the CDR3 is TGTGCCAGCAGGAAAGGGGTGAACACTGAAGCTTTCTTT. It encodes CASRKGVNTEAFF. The V and J genes are TRBV27 and TRBJ1-1; TRBD1 might be the D (5 bases). This CDR3 region has 13 residues. The germline CDR1 and CDR2 sequences are MNHEY and SMNVEV (reference sequence). V gave up 6 bases and J gave up 0 bases, with 8 bases separating them.

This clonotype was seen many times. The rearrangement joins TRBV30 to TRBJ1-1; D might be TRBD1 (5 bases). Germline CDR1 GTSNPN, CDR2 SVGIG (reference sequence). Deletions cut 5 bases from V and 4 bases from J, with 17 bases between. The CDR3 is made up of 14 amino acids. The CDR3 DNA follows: TGTGCCTGGGCACCCGGGACGCAAAGCACTGAAGCTTTCTTT. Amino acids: CAWAPGTQSTEAFF.

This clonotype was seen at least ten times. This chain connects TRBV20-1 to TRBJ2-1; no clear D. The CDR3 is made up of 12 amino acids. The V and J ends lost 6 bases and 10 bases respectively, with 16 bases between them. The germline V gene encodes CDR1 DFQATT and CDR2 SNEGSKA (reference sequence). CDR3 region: CSASPLVYEQFF. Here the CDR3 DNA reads TGCAGTGCCAGCCCCCTTGTATACGAGCAGTTCTTC.

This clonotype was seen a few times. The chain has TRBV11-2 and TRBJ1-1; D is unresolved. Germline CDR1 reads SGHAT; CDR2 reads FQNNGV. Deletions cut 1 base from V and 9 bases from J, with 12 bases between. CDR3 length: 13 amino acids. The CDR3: CASSLVTRQKAFF. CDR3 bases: TGTGCCAGCAGCTTAGTTACTCGGCAGAAAGCTTTCTTT.

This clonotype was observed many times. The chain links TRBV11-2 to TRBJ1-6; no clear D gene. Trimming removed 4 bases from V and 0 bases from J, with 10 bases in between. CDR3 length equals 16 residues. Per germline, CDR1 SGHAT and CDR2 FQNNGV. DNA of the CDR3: TGTGCCAGCAGCTCAGGACGGAGCTCCTATAATTCACCCCTCCACTTT. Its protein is CASSSGRSSYNSPLHF.

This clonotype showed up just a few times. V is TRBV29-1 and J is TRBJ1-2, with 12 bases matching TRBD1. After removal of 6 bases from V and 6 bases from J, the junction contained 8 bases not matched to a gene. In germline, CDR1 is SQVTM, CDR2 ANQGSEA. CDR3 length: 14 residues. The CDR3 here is CSVQGGQGANGYTF. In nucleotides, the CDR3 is TGCAGCGTCCAAGGGGGACAGGGGGCCAATGGCTACACCTTC.

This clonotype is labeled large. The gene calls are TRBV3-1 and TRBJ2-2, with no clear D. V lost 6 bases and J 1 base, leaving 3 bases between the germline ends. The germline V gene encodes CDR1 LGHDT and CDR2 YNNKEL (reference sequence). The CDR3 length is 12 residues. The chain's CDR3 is CASRQNTGELFF. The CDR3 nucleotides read TGTGCCAGCAGACAGAACACCGGGGAGCTGTTTTTT.

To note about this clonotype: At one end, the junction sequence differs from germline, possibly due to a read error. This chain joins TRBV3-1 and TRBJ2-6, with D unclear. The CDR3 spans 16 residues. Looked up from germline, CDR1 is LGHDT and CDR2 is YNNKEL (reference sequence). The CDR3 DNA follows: TGTGCCAGCAGCCAAGTTTGGAGCTCTTGGGCCAACGTCCTGACTTTC. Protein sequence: CASSQVWSSWANVLTF.

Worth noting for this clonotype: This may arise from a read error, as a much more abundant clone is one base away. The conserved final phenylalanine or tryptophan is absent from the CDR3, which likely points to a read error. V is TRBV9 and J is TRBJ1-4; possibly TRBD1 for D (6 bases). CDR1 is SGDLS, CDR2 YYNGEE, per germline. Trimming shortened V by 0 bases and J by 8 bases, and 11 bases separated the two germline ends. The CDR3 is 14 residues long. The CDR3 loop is CASSVAGVGEKLFI. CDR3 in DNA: TGTGCCAGCAGCGTAGCAGGGGTTGGGGAAAAACTGTTTATT.

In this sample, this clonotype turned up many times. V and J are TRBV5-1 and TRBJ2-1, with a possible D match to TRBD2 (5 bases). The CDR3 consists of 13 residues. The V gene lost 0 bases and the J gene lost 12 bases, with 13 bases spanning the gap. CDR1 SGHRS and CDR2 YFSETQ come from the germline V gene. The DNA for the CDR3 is TGCGCCAGCAGCTTGGCACTGAGCGGTTGGCAGTTCTTC. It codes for CASSLALSGWQFF.

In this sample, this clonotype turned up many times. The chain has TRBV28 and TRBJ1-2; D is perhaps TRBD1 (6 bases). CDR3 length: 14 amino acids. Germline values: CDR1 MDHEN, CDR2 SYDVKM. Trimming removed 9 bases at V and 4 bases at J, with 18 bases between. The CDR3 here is CASWGAGRFYGYTF. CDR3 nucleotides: TGTGCCAGTTGGGGGGCAGGGAGGTTCTATGGCTACACCTTC.

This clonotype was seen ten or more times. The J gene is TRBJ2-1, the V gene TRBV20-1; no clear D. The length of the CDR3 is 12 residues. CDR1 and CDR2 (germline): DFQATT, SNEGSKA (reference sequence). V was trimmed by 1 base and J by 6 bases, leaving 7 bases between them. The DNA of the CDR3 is TGCAGTGCTAGAGTCCCTTCCAATGAGCAGTTCTTC. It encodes CSARVPSNEQFF.

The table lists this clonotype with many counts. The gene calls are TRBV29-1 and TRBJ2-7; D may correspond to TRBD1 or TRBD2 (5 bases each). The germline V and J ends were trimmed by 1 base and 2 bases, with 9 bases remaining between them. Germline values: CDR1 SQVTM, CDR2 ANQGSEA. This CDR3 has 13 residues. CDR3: CSVEGGNPYEQYF. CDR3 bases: TGCAGCGTTGAAGGGGGGAATCCCTACGAGCAGTACTTC.

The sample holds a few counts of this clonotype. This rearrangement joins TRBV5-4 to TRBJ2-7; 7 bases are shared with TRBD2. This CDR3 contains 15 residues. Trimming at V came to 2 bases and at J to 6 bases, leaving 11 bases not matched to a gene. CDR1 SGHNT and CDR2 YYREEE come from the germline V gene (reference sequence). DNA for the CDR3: TGTGCCAGCAGCTTCCAAGTGGGAGGGCCGACCGAGCAGTACTTC. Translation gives CASSFQVGGPTEQYF.

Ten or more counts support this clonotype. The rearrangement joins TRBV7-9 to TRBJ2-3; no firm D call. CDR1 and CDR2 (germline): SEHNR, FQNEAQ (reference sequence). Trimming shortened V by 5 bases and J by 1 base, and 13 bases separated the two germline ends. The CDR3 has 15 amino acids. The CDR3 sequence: CASSLGTERTDTQYF. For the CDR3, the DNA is TGTGCCAGCAGCCTTGGAACGGAGCGCACAGATACGCAGTATTTT.

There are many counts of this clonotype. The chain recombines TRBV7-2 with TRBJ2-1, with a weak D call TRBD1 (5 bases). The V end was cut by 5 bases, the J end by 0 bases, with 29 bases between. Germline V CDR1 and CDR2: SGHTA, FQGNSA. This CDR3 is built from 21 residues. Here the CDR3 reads CASSPTGLAGNPRSSYNEQFF. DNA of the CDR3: TGTGCCAGCAGCCCTACCGGTTTGGCAGGGAATCCGAGAAGCTCCTACAATGAGCAGTTCTTC.

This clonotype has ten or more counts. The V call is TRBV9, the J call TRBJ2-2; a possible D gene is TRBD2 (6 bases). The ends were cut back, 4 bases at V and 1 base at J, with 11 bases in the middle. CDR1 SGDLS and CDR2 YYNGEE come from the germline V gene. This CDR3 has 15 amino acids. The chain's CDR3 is CASSPRLENTGELFF. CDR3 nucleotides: TGTGCCAGCAGCCCTCGACTAGAGAACACCGGGGAGCTGTTTTTT.

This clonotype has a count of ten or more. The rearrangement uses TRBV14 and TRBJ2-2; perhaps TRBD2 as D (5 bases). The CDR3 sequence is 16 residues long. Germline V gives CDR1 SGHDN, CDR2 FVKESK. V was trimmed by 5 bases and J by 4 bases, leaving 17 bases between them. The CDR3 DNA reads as TGTGCCAGCAGCACCTGGAGGTCCGACGGCACCGGGGAGCTGTTTTTT. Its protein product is CASSTWRSDGTGELFF.

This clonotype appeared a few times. The CDR3 sequence is CASSFAGNREQYF. CDR3 sequence (DNA): TGTGCCAGCAGCTTTGCCGGGAACCGGGAGCAGTACTTC. This chain connects TRBV5-6 to TRBJ2-7, with D possibly being TRBD2 (5 bases). Deletions cut 2 bases from V and 7 bases from J, with 13 bases between. The CDR3 totals 13 residues. From germline, CDR1 is SGHDT and CDR2 YYEEEE.

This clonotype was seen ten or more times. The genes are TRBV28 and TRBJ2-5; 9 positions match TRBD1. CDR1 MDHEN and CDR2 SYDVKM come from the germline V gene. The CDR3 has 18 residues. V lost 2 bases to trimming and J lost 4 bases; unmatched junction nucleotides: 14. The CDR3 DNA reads TGTGCCAGCAGTTTAAGTCCGGGACAGGGATCCATCAGAGAGACCCAGTACTTC. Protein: CASSLSPGQGSIRETQYF.